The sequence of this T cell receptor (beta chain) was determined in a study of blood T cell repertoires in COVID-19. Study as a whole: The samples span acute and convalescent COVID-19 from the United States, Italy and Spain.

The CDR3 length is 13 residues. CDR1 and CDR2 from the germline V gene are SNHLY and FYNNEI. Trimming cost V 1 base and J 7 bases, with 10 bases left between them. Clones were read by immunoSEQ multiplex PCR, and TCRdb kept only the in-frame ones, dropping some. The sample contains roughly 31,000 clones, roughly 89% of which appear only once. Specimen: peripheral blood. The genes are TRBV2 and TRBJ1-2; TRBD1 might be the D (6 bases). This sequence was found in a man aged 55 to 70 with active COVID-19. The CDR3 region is CASSEVGAGGYTF. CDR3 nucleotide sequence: TGTGCCAGCAGTGAAGTGGGGGCTGGTGGCTACACCTTC.